The source of this T cell receptor (beta chain) is a study of blood T cell repertoires in COVID-19. Looking at the study overall: COVID-19 samples, acute and convalescent, were from the United States, Italy and Spain. Sample material is recorded as cDNA or gDNA derived from T cells, B-cell-depleted T cells, or PBMCs.

In the original workflow: By means of reference gene primer amplification, nucleated cell counts were estimated. The data were produced by immunoSEQ multiplex PCR, yet TCRdb's version contains in-frame clones alone and is incomplete. The V and J calls and clone size were taken over from that table, and D and trimming were inferred from the DNA. The repertoire includes under 200,000 clones, more than 70% of them detected once, and 12% to 15% sits in the top ten. The CDR3 contains 14 residues. CDR1 and CDR2 from the germline V gene are SGHRS and YFSETQ. V was clipped by 0 bases and J by 5 bases, with 9 bases between them.

The receptor was derived from a man aged 18 to 35 with active or convalescent COVID-19. The sample comprised peripheral blood. The rearrangement links TRBV5-1 to TRBJ1-5; a possible D gene is TRBD1 (5 bases). CDR3 sequence (DNA): TGCGCCAGCAGCTTGGATTCCAGGGATCAGCCCCAGCATTTT. It is translated as CASSLDSRDQPQHF.